The rows below give T cell receptor beta chains drawn from one sample of a study of T cell changes during pregnancy in multiple sclerosis. Clones were sequenced by immunoSEQ multiplex PCR, and TCRdb holds only the in-frame ones, with some missing. The table lists 60,000 or so clones, around 90% of them singletons. The sequencing used peripheral blood, collected before pregnancy. Receptor source: a female donor with multiple sclerosis, enrolled in a pregnancy study. The CDR3 runs from the conserved cysteine through the conserved F or W. The D gene is left open where the match is weak. Size tells how often a clone was seen (once, few, many) or the class of an expanded clone, and some rows leave it out.

>TRBJ1-2|once|TRBV19|-
TGTGCCAGTAGTATCTCCCCTAGGTCGGAAGGCTACACCTTC
CASSISPRSEGYTF
>TRBJ1-3|-|TRBV29-1|-
TGCAGCGTCTTGGACACCAACTCTGGAAACACCATATATTTT
CSVLDTNSGNTIYF
>TRBJ2-1|-|TRBV7-8|TRBD2
TGTGCCAGCAGCTTAGAGGCTCTGCGGGGGGGAGGAAATGAGCAGTTCTTC
CASSLEALRGGGNEQFF
>TRBJ1-2|-|TRBV6-1|TRBD1
TGTGCCAGCAGTGGCCGGGACAGGGGCAACTATGGCTACACCTTC
CASSGRDRGNYGYTF
>TRBJ1-3|-|TRBV15|-
TGTGCCACCAGCAGAGAAACGCCGGGGTTAGCTCTGGGAAACACCATATATTTT
CATSRETPGLALGNTIYF
>TRBJ2-5|few|TRBV6-1|TRBD2
TGTGCCAGCAGTGAACTAGCGGGGTCCCAAGAGACCCAGTACTTC
CASSELAGSQETQYF
>TRBJ1-5|-|TRBV11-3|-
TGTGCCAGCAGCCTCGGGACGGGAGCCCAGCATTTT
CASSLGTGAQHF
>TRBJ1-6|once|TRBV14|TRBD1
TGTGCCAGCAGCCAACTCGACAGGGCTCATTCACCCCTCCACTTT
CASSQLDRAHSPLHF
>TRBJ1-2|-|TRBV27|-
TGTGCCAGCAGTCTCCTTCCAGGAGGGGGCTACACCTTC
CASSLLPGGGYTF
>TRBJ1-1|-|TRBV18|-
TGTGCCACGGGCGGCGGAGGAGCTGAAGCTTTCTTT
CATGGGGAEAFF
>TRBJ2-7|-|TRBV28|TRBD1
TGTGCCAGCAGTGACAGCGGACAGGGCAGATACGAGCAGTACTTC
CASSDSGQGRYEQYF
>TRBJ2-5|-|TRBV7-2|TRBD2
TGTGCCAGCAGCCCCGGACTAGCGGGGGGGAGGGAGACCCAGTACTTC
CASSPGLAGGRETQYF
>TRBJ2-7|-|TRBV10-3|TRBD2
TGTGCCATCAGTGAGGGTAGCGGGTCCTACGAGCAGTACTTC
CAISEGSGSYEQYF
>TRBJ2-1|medium-sized|TRBV6-4|TRBD1
TGTGCCAGCAGCGCCGGGACAGAGGCCCCGCAGTTCTTC
CASSAGTEAPQFF
>TRBJ2-2|-|TRBV19|-
TGTGCCAGTAGTACCTTGGACAGCATTAACACCGGGGAGCTGTTTTTT
CASSTLDSINTGELFF
>TRBJ2-7|-|TRBV7-9|-
TGTGCCAGCAGCACCCGACAGGTCTCCTACGAGCAGTACTTC
CASSTRQVSYEQYF
>TRBJ2-4|-|TRBV7-2|TRBD2
TGCGCCAGCAGCTTAGTGCCTAGCGGGGCCAAAAACATTCAGTACTTC
CASSLVPSGAKNIQYF
>TRBJ2-7|-|TRBV6-5|-
TGTGCCAGCAGCCGAGTGGGGGCCGAATACGAGCAGTACTTC
CASSRVGAEYEQYF
>TRBJ2-7|-|TRBV9|-
TGTGCCAGCAGCGTAGGAGGCTCATCCTACGAGCAGTACTTC
CASSVGGSSYEQYF
>TRBJ2-7|-|TRBV5-4|-
TGTGCCAGCAGCCCACTAGGGTCCTACGAGCAGTACTTC
CASSPLGSYEQYF
>TRBJ2-7|-|TRBV27|TRBD1
TGTGCCAGCAGTTTTACAGGGGGCTACGAGCAGTACTTC
CASSFTGGYEQYF
>TRBJ1-5|-|TRBV28|-
TGTGCCAGCAGTTTAGCAGGGGACACAAATCAGCCCCAGCATTTT
CASSLAGDTNQPQHF
>TRBJ2-6|-|TRBV7-3|-
TGTGCCAGCAGCTTACAAAACCCATCGGGGGGCAGGAGCTCTGGGGCCAACGTCCTGACTTTC
CASSLQNPSGGRSSGANVLTF
>TRBJ2-1|-|TRBV7-3|-
TGTGCCAGCAGCCTTAACGGCGGGGTCTTCGAGAATGAGCAGTTCTTC
CASSLNGGVFENEQFF
>TRBJ1-1|-|TRBV6-4|-
TGTGCCAGCAAAAGGACAGTGCTAAACACTGAAGCTTTCTTT
CASKRTVLNTEAFF
>TRBJ2-3|-|TRBV10-3|-
TGTGCCAGCTTCCGGGGGGACACGAGCACAGATACGCAGTATTTT
CASFRGDTSTDTQYF
>TRBJ2-1|-|TRBV18|TRBD2
TGTGCCAGCTCACCCGATACTAGCGGGGGGGTATATGAGCAGTTCTTC
CASSPDTSGGVYEQFF
>TRBJ1-2|once|TRBV6-6|-
TGTGCCAGCGGGGTTACAGGGTCCTATGGCTACACCTTC
CASGVTGSYGYTF
>TRBJ2-2|-|TRBV6-5|-
TGTGCCAGCAGGCGGTCAGGGGCGAACACCGGGGAGCTGTTTTTT
CASRRSGANTGELFF
>TRBJ1-1|-|TRBV2|TRBD1
TGTGCCAGCAGTGCCGGGACAGGGTCCTACGAAGCTTTCTTT
CASSAGTGSYEAFF
>TRBJ2-2|-|TRBV5-4|TRBD1
TGTGCCAGCAGCGGGGGACAGGCGATCACCGGGGAGCTGTTTTTT
CASSGGQAITGELFF
>TRBJ2-7|-|TRBV7-8|TRBD1
TGTGCCAGCAGCTTAGCGAAAAAGGACAGGCTCTACGAGCAGTACTTC
CASSLAKKDRLYEQYF
>TRBJ1-1|-|TRBV30|TRBD1
TGTGCCTGGAAACTGGGCCGGGACAGGGTTTGGACTGAAGCTTTCTTT
CAWKLGRDRVWTEAFF
>TRBJ1-2|-|TRBV25-1|-
TGTGCCAGCAGTGAATGGGTGGGCAGGGTCGGGGGCTACACCTTC
CASSEWVGRVGGYTF
>TRBJ2-1|-|TRBV4-3|-
TGCGCCAGCAGCCAAGATCGAGGGGGCTCCTACAATGAGCAGTTCTTC
CASSQDRGGSYNEQFF
>TRBJ1-5|once|TRBV7-8|-
TGTGCCAGCAGCTTAGAGCGGGGTTCGATTCAGCCCCAGCATTTT
CASSLERGSIQPQHF
>TRBJ1-5|-|TRBV27|-
TGTGCCAGCAGTTATAAGGACGGGGATCAGCCCCAGCATTTT
CASSYKDGDQPQHF
>TRBJ2-4|once|TRBV6-1|-
TGTGCCAGCAGTGTCCTGGGACTCGGGAACATTCAGTACTTC
CASSVLGLGNIQYF
>TRBJ1-6|-|TRBV27|TRBD1
TGTGCCAGCAGTTTCACCCAGGGGGTCTCACCCCTCCACTTT
CASSFTQGVSPLHF
>TRBJ1-2|-|TRBV19|-
TGTGCCAGTAGTATGCGGGGACATGGCTACACCTTC
CASSMRGHGYTF
>TRBJ1-2|-|TRBV19|TRBD1
TGTGCCAGTAGTATAGAACAGGGGGCCTATGGCTACACCTTC
CASSIEQGAYGYTF
>TRBJ2-7|-|TRBV2|-
TGTGCCAGCAGTGAAGATTGGGCATCTACCTACGAGCAGTACTTC
CASSEDWASTYEQYF
>TRBJ2-7|-|TRBV5-4|-
TGTGCCAGCAGCTTTCTTAGGGGCTACGAGCAGTACTTC
CASSFLRGYEQYF
>TRBJ1-2|-|TRBV7-3|-
TGTGCCAGCAGCTTAGACTCGGGACACCGGTACACCTTC
CASSLDSGHRYTF
>TRBJ1-4|once|TRBV2|-
TGTGCCAGCAGTGAAGCGCCTGGGTTGGGGGGGAATGAAAAACTGTTTTTT
CASSEAPGLGGNEKLFF
>TRBJ2-3|-|TRBV11-2|TRBD2
TGTGCCAGCAGCGAGCCGGGACTAGCGGGAGATACGCAGTATTTT
CASSEPGLAGDTQYF
>TRBJ2-5|-|TRBV7-7|-
TGTGCTAGCAGCTCCTTGGCGGTAGAGACCCAGTACTTC
CASSSLAVETQYF
>TRBJ2-3|once|TRBV4-2|-
TGTGCCAGCAGCCAAGATTGGGGGGGGCGAGATACGCAGTATTTT
CASSQDWGGRDTQYF